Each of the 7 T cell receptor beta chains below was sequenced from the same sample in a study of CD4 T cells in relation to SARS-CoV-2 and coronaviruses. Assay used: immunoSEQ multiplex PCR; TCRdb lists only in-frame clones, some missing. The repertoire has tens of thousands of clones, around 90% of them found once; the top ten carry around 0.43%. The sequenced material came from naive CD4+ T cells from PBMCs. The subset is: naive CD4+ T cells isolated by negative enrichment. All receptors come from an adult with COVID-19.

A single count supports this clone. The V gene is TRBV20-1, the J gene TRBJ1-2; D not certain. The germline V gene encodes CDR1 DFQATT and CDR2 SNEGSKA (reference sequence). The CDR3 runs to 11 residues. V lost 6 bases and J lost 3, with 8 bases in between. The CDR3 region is CSAGQDYGYTF. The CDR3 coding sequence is TGCAGTGCAGGTCAGGACTATGGCTACACCTTC.

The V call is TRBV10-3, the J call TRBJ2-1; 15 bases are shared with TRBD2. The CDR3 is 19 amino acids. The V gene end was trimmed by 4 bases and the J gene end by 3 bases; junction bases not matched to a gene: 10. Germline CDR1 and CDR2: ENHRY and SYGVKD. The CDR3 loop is CAISGTSGRGMGYYNEQFF. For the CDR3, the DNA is TGTGCCATCAGTGGGACTAGCGGGAGGGGGATGGGCTACTACAATGAGCAGTTCTTC.

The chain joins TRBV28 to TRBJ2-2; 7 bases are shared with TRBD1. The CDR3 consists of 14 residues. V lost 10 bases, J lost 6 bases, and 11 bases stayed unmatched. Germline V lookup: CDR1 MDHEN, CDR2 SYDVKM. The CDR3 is CATRGPGAAGELFF. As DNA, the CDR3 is TGTGCCACTAGGGGGCCCGGGGCGGCCGGGGAGCTGTTTTTT.

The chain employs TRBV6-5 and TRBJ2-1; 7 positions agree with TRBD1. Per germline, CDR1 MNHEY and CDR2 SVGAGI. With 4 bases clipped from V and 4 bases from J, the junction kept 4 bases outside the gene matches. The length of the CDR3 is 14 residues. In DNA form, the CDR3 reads TGTGCCAGCAGTTTGACAGGGTCATACAATGAGCAGTTCTTC. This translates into CASSLTGSYNEQFF.

The CDR3 DNA is TGTGCCAGCAGTCCCCGGGGGGGGGAGACACCCCTCCACTTT. It yields the protein CASSPRGGETPLHF. The chain uses TRBV27 and TRBJ1-6, with a tentative D call TRBD1 (5 bases). The CDR3 has 14 amino acids. Per germline, CDR1 MNHEY and CDR2 SMNVEV (reference sequence). Trimming took 5 bases from V and 11 from J, leaving 16 bases between them.

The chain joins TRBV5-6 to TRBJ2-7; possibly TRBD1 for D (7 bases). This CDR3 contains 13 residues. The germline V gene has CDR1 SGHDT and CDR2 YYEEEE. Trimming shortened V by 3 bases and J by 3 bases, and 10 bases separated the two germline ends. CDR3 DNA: TGTGCCAGCAGCTGGCGGGACAGCTACGAGCAGTACTTC. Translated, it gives CASSWRDSYEQYF.

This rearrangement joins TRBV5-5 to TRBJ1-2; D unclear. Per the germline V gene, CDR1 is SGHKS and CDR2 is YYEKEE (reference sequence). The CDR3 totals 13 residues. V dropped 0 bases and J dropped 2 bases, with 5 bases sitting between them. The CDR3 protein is CASSLGRNYGYTF. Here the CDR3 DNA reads TGTGCCAGCAGCTTGGGACGGAACTATGGCTACACCTTC.